Each of the 2 T cell receptor beta chains below was sequenced from the same sample in a study of tumor and adjacent non-tumor tissue in lung cancer. The template was RNA from unsorted bulk tissue. This non-tumor lung sample came from over 3 cm beyond the tumor edge. A modified ARM-PCR protocol with three rounds of nested PCR amplified TCRbeta. TCRdb called the multiplex PCR reads again in MiXCR, with one record for every CDR3 protein. This sample has 77,000 or so distinct CDR3 sequences, with less than 85% found just once. The material sequenced was distant non-tumor lung tissue. These receptor sequences come from a man in his 70s with non-small cell lung cancer.

About this clonotype itself: The junction and the germline gene differ at one end; a read error may be behind it. The chain employs TRBV12-3 or TRBV12-4 and TRBJ1-3; D unclear. The CDR3 has 18 amino acids. Here the CDR3 reads CVSSRPGIGIGSGNTIYF. Written as DNA, the CDR3 is TGCGTCAGCAGTCGTCCCGGGATAGGGATCGGCTCTGGAAACACCATATATTTT.

This clonotype has at least ten counts. The rearrangement uses TRBV5-1 and TRBJ1-2; D gene ambiguous. CDR1 and CDR2 (germline): SGHRS, YFSETQ. Trimming removed 0 bases from V and 6 bases from J, with 12 bases in between. CDR3 size: 14 residues. The DNA for the CDR3 is TGCGCCAGCAGCTTGGGGTCCGGGGATAATGGCTACACCTTC. It encodes CASSLGSGDNGYTF.